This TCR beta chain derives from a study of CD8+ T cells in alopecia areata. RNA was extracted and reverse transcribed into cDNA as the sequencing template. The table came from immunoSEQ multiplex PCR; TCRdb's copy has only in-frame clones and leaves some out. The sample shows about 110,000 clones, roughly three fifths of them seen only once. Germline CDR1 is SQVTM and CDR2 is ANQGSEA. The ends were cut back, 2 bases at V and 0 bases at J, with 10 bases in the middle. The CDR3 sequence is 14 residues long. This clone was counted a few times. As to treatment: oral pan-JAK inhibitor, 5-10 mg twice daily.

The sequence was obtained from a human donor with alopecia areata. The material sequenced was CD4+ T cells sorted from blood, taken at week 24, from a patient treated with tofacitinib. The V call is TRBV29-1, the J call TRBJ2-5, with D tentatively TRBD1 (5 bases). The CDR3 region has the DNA TGCAGCGTTGAAAAGGGGCAGAACCAAGAGACCCAGTACTTC. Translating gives CSVEKGQNQETQYF.